In its sample, the clone carrying this T cell receptor (beta chain) was seen many times. The antigen remains undetermined. The CDR3 sequence is 15 residues long. V dropped 0 bases and J dropped 4 bases, with 12 bases sitting between them. Germline lookup yields CDR1 MRHNA and CDR2 SNTAGT. TCR beta CDR3 sequences were amplified from RNA transcripts. The HTBI set primed first-round TCR CDR3 RT-PCR. TCRdb re-called the multiplex PCR reads through MiXCR, storing one row per CDR3 protein. The table includes approximately 520,000 distinct CDR3 sequences, less than 25% detected once. The source of the sample is a study of T cells in Graves' hyperthyroidism and ophthalmopathy. Study findings and constraints: Most expanded thyroid clonotypes above 0.001 also appeared in blood.

This TCR came from a woman aged 25 to 45 with Graves' ophthalmopathy. Sequenced: blood. The chain couples TRBV6-4 to TRBJ1-2, with D maybe TRBD1 (5 bases). The CDR3 nucleotides are TGTGCCAGCAGTGACTCTGTGACAGCTTCCTATGGCTACACCTTC. Translation: CASSDSVTASYGYTF.